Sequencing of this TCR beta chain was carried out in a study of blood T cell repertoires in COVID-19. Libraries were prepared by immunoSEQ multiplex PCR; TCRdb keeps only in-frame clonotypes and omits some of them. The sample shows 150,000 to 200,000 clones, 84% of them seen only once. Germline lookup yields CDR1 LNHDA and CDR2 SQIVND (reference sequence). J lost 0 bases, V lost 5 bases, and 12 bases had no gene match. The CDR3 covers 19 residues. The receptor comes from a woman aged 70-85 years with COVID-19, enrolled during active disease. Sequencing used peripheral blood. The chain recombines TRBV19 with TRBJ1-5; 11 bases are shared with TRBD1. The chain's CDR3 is CASSLIAGTGGYSNQPQHF. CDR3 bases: TGTGCCAGTAGTTTAATCGCCGGGACAGGGGGGTATAGCAATCAGCCCCAGCATTTT.